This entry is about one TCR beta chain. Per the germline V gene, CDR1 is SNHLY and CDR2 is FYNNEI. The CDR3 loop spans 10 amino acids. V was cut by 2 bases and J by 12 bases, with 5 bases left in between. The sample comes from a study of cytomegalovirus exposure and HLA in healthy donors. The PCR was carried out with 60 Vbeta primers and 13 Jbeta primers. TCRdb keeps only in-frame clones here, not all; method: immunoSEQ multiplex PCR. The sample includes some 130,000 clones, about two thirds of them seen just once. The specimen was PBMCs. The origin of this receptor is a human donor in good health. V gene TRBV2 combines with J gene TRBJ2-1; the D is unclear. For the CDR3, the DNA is TGTGCCAGCAGTGAATCCCGGCAGTTCTTC. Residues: CASSESRQFF.